This passage covers 13 T cell receptor beta chains from one sample sequenced in a study of shared clonotypes between healthy human individuals. TCRdb keeps only in-frame clones here, not all; method: immunoSEQ multiplex PCR. The repertoire has hundreds of thousands of clones, about 74% of them found once; the top ten carry approximately 1.6%. The sample taken for sequencing was memory CD4+ T cells sorted from blood. The subset here: CD45RA-negative fraction. The receptor source for this set is a woman in her thirties in good health.

The V and J genes are TRBV29-1 and TRBJ1-1; D uncertain. CDR3 length equals 12 residues. V was cut by 1 base and J by 7 bases, with 10 bases left in between. Germline V gives CDR1 SQVTM, CDR2 ANQGSEA. DNA of the CDR3: TGCAGCGTTGAAGGGCAGCGAAATGAAGCTTTCTTT. Residues: CSVEGQRNEAFF.

This clone was recorded only once. The rearrangement uses TRBV7-9 and TRBJ2-1, with D unresolved. Trimming stripped 3 bases from V and 6 bases from J, with 3 bases between. Germline lookup yields CDR1 SEHNR and CDR2 FQNEAQ (reference sequence). The CDR3 is made up of 11 amino acids. The CDR3 region has the DNA TGTGCCAGCAGCTTCATCAATGAGCAGTTCTTC. This codes for CASSFINEQFF.

This chain joins TRBV29-1 and TRBJ2-1; D possibly matches TRBD1 or TRBD2 (5 bases each). CDR1 and CDR2 (germline): SQVTM, ANQGSEA. The CDR3 extends over 15 amino acids. The V end was cut by 4 bases, the J end by 0 bases, with 13 bases between. The CDR3 region has the DNA TGCAGCGTTGTGGGGGACGGCAGCTCCTACAATGAGCAGTTCTTC. It yields the protein CSVVGDGSSYNEQFF.

This clone was counted only a few times. The V and J genes are TRBV7-6 and TRBJ2-3; 7 bases match TRBD1. J lost 2 bases, V lost 1 base, and 6 bases had no gene match. CDR1 and CDR2 (germline): SGHVS, FNYEAQ. CDR3 length: 16 residues. The CDR3 region is CASSLGVGQNTDTQYF. CDR3 DNA sequence: TGTGCCAGCAGCTTAGGCGTGGGACAGAACACAGATACGCAGTATTTT.

This clone occurred a few times. This chain joins TRBV2 and TRBJ2-1; no firm D call. This CDR3 comprises 15 residues. Germline CDR1 reads SNHLY; CDR2 reads FYNNEI. The germline V and J ends were trimmed by 0 bases and 8 bases, with 14 bases remaining between them. The CDR3 here is CASSEALRLPDEQFF. The CDR3 region has the DNA TGTGCCAGCAGTGAAGCGCTTCGACTCCCGGATGAGCAGTTCTTC.

This clone was counted between two and nine times. The rearrangement uses TRBV29-1 and TRBJ1-2; D call uncertain. This CDR3 is built from 13 residues. Germline loops: CDR1 SQVTM, CDR2 ANQGSEA. The V end was cut by 2 bases, the J end by 4 bases, with 11 bases between. Here the CDR3 DNA reads TGCAGCGTTGAAACGGGGTGGGGCTATGGCTACACCTTC. It specifies CSVETGWGYGYTF.

Points on this clone: Within the sample, other DNA sequences also encode this same CDR3. The V and J genes are TRBV5-1 and TRBJ2-1, with TRBD1 matching over 7 bases. J was trimmed by 1 base and V by 4 bases; bases with no gene match: 5. Germline V gives CDR1 SGHRS, CDR2 YFSETQ. The CDR3 loop spans 15 amino acids. CDR3 nucleotide sequence: TGCGCCAGCAGCCTTGACAGGGCATCCTACAATGAGCAGTTCTTC. This encodes CASSLDRASYNEQFF. Filled out from reference TRBV5-1 and TRBJ2-1, the complete variable domain reads KAGVTQTPRYLIKTRGQQVTLSCSPISGHRSVSWYQQTPGQGLQFLFEYFSETQRNKGNFPGRFSGRQFSNSRSEMNVSTLELGDSALYLCASSLDRASYNEQFFGPGTRLTVL.

This clone was observed once. V usage is TRBV27 and J usage is TRBJ2-7; 11 nucleotides align to TRBD2. The CDR3 contains 16 residues. With V trimmed by 8 bases and J by 0 bases, 9 bases remained unmatched. From germline, CDR1 is MNHEY and CDR2 SMNVEV (reference sequence). The CDR3 coding sequence is TGTGCCAGCCAGCTAGCGGGAGGCGTGTACTCCTACGAGCAGTACTTC. This encodes CASQLAGGVYSYEQYF.

CDR3 coding DNA: TGTGCCAGCTCACCATTTGCTGGAACCGGGGAGCTGTTTTTT. This translates into CASSPFAGTGELFF. The V and J genes are TRBV18 and TRBJ2-2; D gene unclear. Deletions cut 2 bases from V and 5 bases from J, with 9 bases between. From germline, CDR1 is KGHSH and CDR2 LQKENI. CDR3 length: 14 amino acids.

The chain links TRBV5-8 to TRBJ1-1; D not certain. The CDR3 consists of 13 residues. V was cut by 5 bases and J by 0 bases, with 8 bases left in between. Per germline, CDR1 SGHTS and CDR2 YDEGEE. The CDR3 DNA follows: TGTGCCAGCAGTGGCAGGTTGAACACTGAAGCTTTCTTT. It translates to CASSGRLNTEAFF.

The chain is built from TRBV28 and TRBJ1-5; D is possibly TRBD1 (6 bases). The CDR3 runs to 14 residues. Trimming stripped 3 bases from V and 6 bases from J, with 12 bases between. Germline loops: CDR1 MDHEN, CDR2 SYDVKM. CDR3 sequence: CASSFLGGSQPQHF. For the CDR3, the DNA is TGTGCCAGCAGTTTCTTGGGGGGCAGTCAGCCCCAGCATTTT.

V is TRBV29-1 and J is TRBJ2-1; 7 positions match TRBD2. Germline V gene sequence: CDR1 SQVTM, CDR2 ANQGSEA. The CDR3 covers 13 residues. Trimming removed 7 bases from V and 5 bases from J; junction bases left unmatched: 8. The CDR3 DNA sequence: TGCAGCGGAAGCGGGGTCGGGGACAATGAGCAGTTCTTC. This translates into CSGSGVGDNEQFF.

This chain joins TRBV5-1 and TRBJ1-1, with 9 bases identical to TRBD1. The V and J ends lost 6 bases and 1 base, in that order; junction bases with no gene match: 7. The CDR3 extends over 15 amino acids. Germline CDR1 is SGHRS and CDR2 is YFSETQ. CDR3 sequence: CASTPGDRANTEAFF. The CDR3 nucleotides are TGCGCCAGCACGCCGGGGGACAGGGCGAACACTGAAGCTTTCTTT.